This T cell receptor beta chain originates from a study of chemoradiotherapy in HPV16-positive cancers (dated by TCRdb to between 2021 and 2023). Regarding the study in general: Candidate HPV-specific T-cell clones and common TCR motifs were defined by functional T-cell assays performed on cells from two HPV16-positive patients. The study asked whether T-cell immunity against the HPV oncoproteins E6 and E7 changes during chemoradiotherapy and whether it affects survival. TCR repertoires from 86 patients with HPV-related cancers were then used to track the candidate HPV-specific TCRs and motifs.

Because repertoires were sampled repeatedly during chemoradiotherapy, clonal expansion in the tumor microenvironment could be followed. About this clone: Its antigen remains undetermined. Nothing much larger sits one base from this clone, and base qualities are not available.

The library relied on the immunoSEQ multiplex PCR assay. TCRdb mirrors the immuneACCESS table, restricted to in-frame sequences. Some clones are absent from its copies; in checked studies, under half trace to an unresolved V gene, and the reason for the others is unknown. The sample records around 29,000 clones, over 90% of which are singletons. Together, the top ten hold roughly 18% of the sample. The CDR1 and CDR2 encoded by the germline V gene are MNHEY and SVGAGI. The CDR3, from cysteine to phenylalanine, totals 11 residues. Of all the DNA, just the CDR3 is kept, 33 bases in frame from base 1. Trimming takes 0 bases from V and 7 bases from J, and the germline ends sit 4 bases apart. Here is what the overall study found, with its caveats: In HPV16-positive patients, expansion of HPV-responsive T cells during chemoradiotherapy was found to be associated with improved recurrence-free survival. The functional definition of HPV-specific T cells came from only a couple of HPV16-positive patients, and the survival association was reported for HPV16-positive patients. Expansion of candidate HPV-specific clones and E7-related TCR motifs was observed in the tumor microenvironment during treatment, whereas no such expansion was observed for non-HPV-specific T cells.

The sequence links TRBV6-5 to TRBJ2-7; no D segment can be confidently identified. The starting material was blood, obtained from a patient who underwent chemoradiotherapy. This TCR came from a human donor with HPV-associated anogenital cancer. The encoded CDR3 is CASSYSGEQYF. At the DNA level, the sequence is TGTGCCAGCAGTTACTCGGGAGAGCAGTACTTC.